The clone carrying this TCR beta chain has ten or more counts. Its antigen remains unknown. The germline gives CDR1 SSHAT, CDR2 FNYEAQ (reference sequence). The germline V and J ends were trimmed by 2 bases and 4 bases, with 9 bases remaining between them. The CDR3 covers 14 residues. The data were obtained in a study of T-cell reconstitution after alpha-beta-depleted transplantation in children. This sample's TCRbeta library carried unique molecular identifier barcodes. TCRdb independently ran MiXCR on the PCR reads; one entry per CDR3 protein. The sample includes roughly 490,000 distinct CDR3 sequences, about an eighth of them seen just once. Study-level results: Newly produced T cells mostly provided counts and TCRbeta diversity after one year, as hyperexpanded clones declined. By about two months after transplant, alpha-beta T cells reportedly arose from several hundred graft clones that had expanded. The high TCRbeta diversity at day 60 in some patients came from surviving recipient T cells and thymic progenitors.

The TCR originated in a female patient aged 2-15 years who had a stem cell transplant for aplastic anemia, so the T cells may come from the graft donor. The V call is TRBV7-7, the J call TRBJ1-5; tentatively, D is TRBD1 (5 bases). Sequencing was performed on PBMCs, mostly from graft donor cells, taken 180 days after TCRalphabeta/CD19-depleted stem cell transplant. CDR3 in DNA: TGTGCCAGCAGCTTACCGGGGGGGAATCAGCCCCAGCATTTT. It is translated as CASSLPGGNQPQHF.